One and the same sample provided the 26 T cell receptor beta chains below, sequenced in a study of blood T cell repertoires in COVID-19 (dated by TCRdb to 2020 to 2021). The library came from the immunoSEQ multiplex PCR assay. TCRdb mirrors the immuneACCESS table, restricted to in-frame sequences. Some clones are absent from its copies; in checked studies, under half trace to an unresolved V gene, and the reason for the others is unknown. Counted in this sample were fewer than 300,000 clones; about 86% of them appeared once. The ten largest clonotypes hold more than 15% of the sample. Sample: peripheral blood. Source of these receptors: a person aged 65 to 85 with COVID-19, enrolled during active disease.

The chain has TRBV19 and TRBJ2-5; 9 bases map to TRBD2. With 3 bases clipped from V and 5 bases from J, the junction kept 4 bases outside the gene matches. The length of the CDR3 is 14 residues. CDR1 LNHDA and CDR2 SQIVND come from the germline V gene (reference sequence). CDR3 nucleotides: TGTGCCAGTAGTATTGCTAGCGGGATTGAGACCCAGTACTTC. As protein: CASSIASGIETQYF.

The chain carries TRBV6-2 or TRBV6-3 and TRBJ1-1; unclear D gene. The CDR3 has 13 residues. The germline V gene encodes CDR1 MNHEY and CDR2 SVGEGT. Trimming removed 4 bases from V and 1 base from J, with 7 bases in between. CDR3 protein: CASSFGRNTEAFF. The DNA of the CDR3 is TGTGCCAGCAGTTTCGGTAGGAACACTGAAGCTTTCTTT.

This clone was observed a handful of times. The chain uses TRBV18 and TRBJ1-2, with D hard to call. The germline CDR1 and CDR2 sequences are KGHSH and LQKENI. This CDR3 comprises 16 residues. V was cut by 0 bases and J by 4 bases, with 15 bases left in between. CDR3 sequence: CASSPPSRQPPYGYTF. Here the CDR3 DNA reads TGTGCCAGCTCACCACCTTCGAGGCAGCCACCCTATGGCTACACCTTC.

The V and J genes are TRBV4-1 and TRBJ1-2; D possibly corresponds to TRBD1 (5 bases). The CDR3 is 17 residues long. V lost 1 base, J lost 1 base, and 16 bases lay in between. Germline V gives CDR1 MGHRA, CDR2 YSYEKL. The CDR3 region has the DNA TGCGCCAGCAGCCAAGGGGGCGGTGGGGATGGTAACTATGGCTACACCTTC. Translation: CASSQGGGGDGNYGYTF.

This clone was recorded only once. The V and J genes are TRBV13 and TRBJ2-6, with D hard to call. This CDR3 comprises 19 residues. Looked up from germline, CDR1 is PRHDT and CDR2 is FYEKMQ (reference sequence). V was shortened by 1 base and J by 0 bases, with 16 bases between the two germline ends. The DNA of the CDR3 is TGTGCCAGCAGCTTAGATGGGTGGGCGACCTCCTCTGGGGCCAACGTCCTGACTTTC. Translated, it gives CASSLDGWATSSGANVLTF.

This rearrangement joins TRBV11-2 to TRBJ2-3; D gene ambiguous. Germline-derived CDR1 and CDR2 are SGHAT and FQNNGV. This CDR3 is 14 amino acids long. V was shortened by 4 bases and J by 4 bases, with 12 bases between the two germline ends. This chain's CDR3 is CASSYILPPDTQYF. For the CDR3, the DNA is TGTGCCAGCAGCTACATATTACCCCCAGATACGCAGTATTTT.

This rearrangement joins TRBV7-2 to TRBJ2-1, with 8 bases fitting TRBD1. From germline, CDR1 is SGHTA and CDR2 FQGNSA. CDR3 length: 16 amino acids. V shed 4 bases and J 5 bases; nucleotides not matched to a gene: 10. The CDR3 nucleotides are TGTGCCAGCAGCTCCGGACAGGGAGCTGGGGACAATGAGCAGTTCTTC. It encodes CASSSGQGAGDNEQFF.

The chain has TRBV6-5 and TRBJ1-5; a weak D match, TRBD1 (6 bases). Looked up from germline, CDR1 is MNHEY and CDR2 is SVGAGI. Between the trimmed V and J ends, which lost 0 bases and 8 bases, there was a span of 8 bases. The CDR3 is 13 amino acids. The CDR3 reads CASSYSQGEPQHF. The CDR3 DNA is TGTGCCAGCAGTTACTCACAGGGTGAGCCCCAGCATTTT.

V gene TRBV5-1 combines with J gene TRBJ2-1, with 11 bases lining up with TRBD2. Looked up from germline, CDR1 is SGHRS and CDR2 is YFSETQ. The CDR3 has 16 residues. The ends lost 0 bases at V and 7 bases at J; junction bases unmatched: 6. The CDR3 loop reads CASSLEVSSGRNEQFF. Here the CDR3 DNA reads TGCGCCAGCAGCTTGGAAGTGTCTAGCGGGAGGAATGAGCAGTTCTTC.

The V call is TRBV3-1 (or the pseudogene TRBV3-2), the J call TRBJ2-7, with TRBD2 identical over 13 bases. Germline lookup yields CDR1 LGHDT and CDR2 YNNKEL (reference sequence). The CDR3 sequence is 15 residues long. Germline trimming cut 5 bases from V and 4 bases from J; bases unmatched to any gene: 5. This CDR3 reads CASSGGLAGSYEQYF. The CDR3 coding sequence is TGTGCCAGCAGCGGGGGACTAGCGGGGAGTTACGAGCAGTACTTC.

This clone was seen many times. The rearrangement uses TRBV27 and TRBJ1-3; D remains ambiguous. This CDR3 has 14 residues. Per the germline V gene, CDR1 is MNHEY and CDR2 is SMNVEV (reference sequence). The ends were cut back, 4 bases at V and 3 bases at J, with 10 bases in the middle. The CDR3 sequence is CASSSLGDGNTIYF. For the CDR3, the DNA is TGTGCCAGCAGTTCCCTCGGGGATGGAAACACCATATATTTT.

The gene calls are TRBV19 and TRBJ1-6; D is perhaps TRBD1 (6 bases). This CDR3 spans 14 amino acids. CDR1 LNHDA and CDR2 SQIVND come from the germline V gene (reference sequence). The V gene lost 5 bases and the J gene lost 7 bases, with 12 bases spanning the gap. The DNA for the CDR3 is TGTGCCAGTAGTCGGGTGGGGGCGAATTCACCCCTCCACTTT. Its protein is CASSRVGANSPLHF.

This clone came up once. The chain uses TRBV19 and TRBJ2-3; 8 bases map to TRBD2. The CDR3 covers 17 residues. The germline V gene encodes CDR1 LNHDA and CDR2 SQIVND (reference sequence). Trimming cost V 5 bases and J 3 bases; bases outside gene matches: 13. CDR3 sequence: CASSSGGPVFRTDTQYF. The CDR3 nucleotides are TGTGCCAGTAGTTCGGGGGGGCCGGTTTTTAGGACAGATACGCAGTATTTT.

J is TRBJ1-6 and V is TRBV7-9; D not certain. This CDR3 contains 18 residues. V lost 1 base, J lost 0 bases, and 13 bases lay in between. Germline values: CDR1 SEHNR, CDR2 FQNEAQ (reference sequence). The CDR3 region is CASSLEIRESSYNSPLHF. CDR3 sequence (DNA): TGTGCCAGCAGCTTAGAGATCCGGGAAAGCTCCTATAATTCACCCCTCCACTTT.

The sample holds one count of this clone. V and J are TRBV2 and TRBJ1-4; 7 bases align to TRBD1. The junction had 3 bases not matched to a gene; V was cut back by 5 bases and J by 6 bases. Germline lookup yields CDR1 SNHLY and CDR2 FYNNEI. This CDR3 has 13 residues. CDR3 residues: CASSKGADEKLFF. Here the CDR3 DNA reads TGTGCCAGCAGTAAGGGGGCCGATGAAAAACTGTTTTTT.

J is TRBJ2-7 and V is TRBV12-2; TRBD2, as called in the table, went unchecked against the DNA. TRBV12-2 is described as a pseudogene. The CDR3 length is 18 residues. This chain's CDR3 is CASRLEGTSGIMSHEQYF. CDR3 DNA sequence: TGTGCAAGTCGCTTAGAAGGGACTAGCGGGATAATGTCCCACGAGCAGTACTTC.

This clone was detected only once. The gene calls are TRBV6-5 and TRBJ1-4; possible D gene TRBD1, 6 bases. Germline loops: CDR1 MNHEY, CDR2 SVGAGI. V was trimmed by 5 bases and J by 7 bases, leaving 11 bases between them. CDR3 length: 13 residues. DNA for the CDR3: TGTGCCAGCAGTCCTAACAGGGTTGAAAAACTGTTTTTT. Protein: CASSPNRVEKLFF.

J is TRBJ2-7 and V is TRBV2; TRBD2 matches 13 bases. V was pared by 6 bases and J by 2 bases, with 4 bases of the junction left unmatched. CDR1 and CDR2 from the germline V gene are SNHLY and FYNNEI. The CDR3 is 15 amino acids. In DNA, the CDR3 is TGTGCCAGCAGAACAACTAGCGGGAGGGCCTACGAGCAGTACTTC. Translated, it gives CASRTTSGRAYEQYF.

V usage is TRBV5-4 and J usage is TRBJ1-6; the D gene is possibly TRBD1 (6 bases). The CDR3 length is 15 residues. Looked up from germline, CDR1 is SGHNT and CDR2 is YYREEE (reference sequence). V was trimmed by 5 bases and J by 8 bases, leaving 17 bases between them. The CDR3 DNA reads as TGTGCCAGCAGTCCGGACAGTCGAGGGGATTCACCCCTCCACTTT. Protein product: CASSPDSRGDSPLHF.

This clone has just one count. This sequence joins TRBV7-2 and TRBJ1-2; the D is unclear. From germline, CDR1 is SGHTA and CDR2 FQGNSA. The CDR3 is 14 amino acids. V shed 1 base and J shed 4 bases, with 10 bases lying between them. The CDR3 reads CASSLVPGTYGYTF. In DNA, the CDR3 is TGTGCCAGCAGCTTAGTGCCAGGCACCTATGGCTACACCTTC.

This chain uses TRBV5-1 with TRBJ2-3; 9 bases map to TRBD2. The V gene's germline CDR1 is SGHRS and CDR2 YFSETQ. The CDR3 is made up of 16 amino acids. Trimming at V came to 4 bases and at J to 3 bases, leaving 9 bases not matched to a gene. The CDR3 nucleotides read TGCGCCAGCAGCCCCGGACTAGCGTGGCGGACAGATACGCAGTATTTT. Translated, it gives CASSPGLAWRTDTQYF.

The chain joins TRBV6-5 to TRBJ2-7, with 9 bases identical to TRBD1. The junction had 11 bases not matched to a gene; V was cut back by 9 bases and J by 2 bases. The CDR3 has 15 amino acids. CDR1 is MNHEY and CDR2 is SVGAGI in the germline V gene. The CDR3 region is CARNDPGQGTYEQYF. In DNA form, the CDR3 reads TGTGCCAGAAACGACCCGGGACAGGGAACCTACGAGCAGTACTTC.

This chain uses TRBV19 with TRBJ2-3, with 12 positions matching TRBD2. The CDR3 consists of 18 residues. Germline V gives CDR1 LNHDA, CDR2 SQIVND (reference sequence). The junction had 13 bases not matched to a gene; V was cut back by 6 bases and J by 3 bases. CDR3 sequence reads: CASSLGASGRALTDTQYF. The CDR3 bases are TGTGCCAGTAGCCTAGGGGCTAGCGGGAGGGCCTTGACAGATACGCAGTATTTT.

The chain couples TRBV11-2 to TRBJ1-6; D gene uncertain. This CDR3 contains 16 residues. Germline loops: CDR1 SGHAT, CDR2 FQNNGV. V dropped 2 bases and J dropped 0 bases, with 8 bases sitting between them. Here the CDR3 DNA reads TGTGCCAGCAGCTTACCAGCGGGCTCCTATAATTCACCCCTCCACTTT. It is translated as CASSLPAGSYNSPLHF.

A single count supports this clone. This sequence joins TRBV9 and TRBJ1-2; D unresolved. The CDR3 runs to 13 residues. V was trimmed by 4 bases and J by 4 bases, leaving 11 bases between them. Looked up from germline, CDR1 is SGDLS and CDR2 is YYNGEE. The CDR3 loop reads CASSRGVPYGYTF. The CDR3 bases are TGTGCCAGCAGCCGCGGGGTCCCCTATGGCTACACCTTC.

The chain couples TRBV6-6 to TRBJ1-3, with 7 bases lining up with TRBD1. This CDR3 comprises 15 residues. Germline CDR1 is MNHNY and CDR2 is SVGAGI (reference sequence). Trimming took 6 bases from V and 2 from J; bases not matched to a gene: 7. Here the CDR3 reads CASSLDRDPGNTIYF. CDR3 bases: TGTGCCAGCAGCCTTGACAGGGACCCTGGAAACACCATATATTTT.